The 30 T cell receptor beta chains reported below all come from one sample, sequenced in a study of Graves' ophthalmopathy and Graves' hyperthyroidism. RNA transcripts served as template for amplifying TCR beta CDR3 sequences. The first-round RT-PCR employed HTBI primers together with the Qiagen OneStep RT-PCR kit. A multiplex PCR was then performed as the second round. From the multiplex PCR reads, TCRdb called clonotypes with MiXCR, one entry per CDR3 protein. Of 740,000 or so distinct CDR3 sequences listed, roughly 40% are singletons. Sequencing was done on a sample of peripheral blood. Receptors were obtained from an adult man with Graves' ophthalmopathy.

The chain recombines TRBV9 with TRBJ1-6; maybe TRBD1 (5 bases). V lost 4 bases and J 7 bases, leaving 15 bases between the germline ends. The CDR3 consists of 15 residues. Germline CDR1 SGDLS, CDR2 YYNGEE. In DNA form, the CDR3 reads TGTGCCAGCAGCTCCCGGGGGGGGTGGAATTCACCCCTCCACTTT. Translated, it gives CASSSRGGWNSPLHF.

Turning to this clonotype: The junction shows a germline mismatch at one end, possibly a read error. The chain links TRBV6-2 or TRBV6-3 to TRBJ1-4; TRBD1 agrees at 7 bases. CDR3 size: 18 residues. The germline gives CDR1 MNHEY, CDR2 SVGEGT. The CDR3 region has the DNA TGCGCCAGCAGCAGGACGGGACAGAAGTTTTTGCCGAATGAAAAACTGTTTTTT. It yields the protein CASSRTGQKFLPNEKLFF.

This clonotype was seen ten or more times. The V and J genes are TRBV20-1 and TRBJ2-5; no clear D gene. The CDR3 consists of 10 residues. The V end lost 6 bases, the J end lost 5 bases, and 7 bases lay between the germline ends. Germline V CDR1 and CDR2: DFQATT, SNEGSKA (reference sequence). As DNA, the CDR3 is TGCAGTGCCGCTGCGGAGACCCAGTACTTC. Protein product: CSAAAETQYF.

This clonotype was found once. The chain employs TRBV24-1 and TRBJ1-5; TRBD1 is a possible D gene (5 bases). This CDR3 spans 13 amino acids. The V gene lost 11 bases and the J gene lost 9 bases, with 19 bases spanning the gap. In germline, CDR1 is KGHDR, CDR2 SFDVKD. This chain's CDR3 is CASSARMGRPQHF. CDR3 in DNA: TGTGCCAGCAGCGCCAGGATGGGACGGCCCCAGCATTTT.

The rearrangement joins TRBV20-1 to TRBJ1-2; no firm D call. The CDR3 covers 17 residues. CDR1 and CDR2 (germline): DFQATT, SNEGSKA (reference sequence). The V end was cut by 2 bases, the J end by 0 bases, with 19 bases between. Written as DNA, the CDR3 is TGCAGTGCTAGATCGCTGTCAGGAGCTACGTCTAACTATGGCTACACCTTC. Translating gives CSARSLSGATSNYGYTF.

To note about this clonotype: Since a much larger clone is just one base distant, this may be a read error. It is likely a read error, because the conserved phenylalanine at the end of the CDR3 is missing. V and J are TRBV20-1 and TRBJ1-1; D remains ambiguous. V was cut by 6 bases and J by 2 bases, with 10 bases left in between. From germline, CDR1 is DFQATT and CDR2 SNEGSKA (reference sequence). The CDR3 spans 12 residues. CDR3 coding DNA: TGCAGTGCCAACCGGGGAAACACTGAAGCTTTCCTT. Translated: CSANRGNTEAFL.

Only one count was recorded for this clonotype. The chain employs TRBV12-3 or TRBV12-4 and TRBJ1-2, with 11 bases lining up with TRBD1. This CDR3 is 15 amino acids long. Trimming cost V 7 bases and J 3 bases; bases outside gene matches: 7. CDR3 coding DNA: TGTGCCAGCAACTCCTGGACAGGGGGCGACTATGGCTACACCTTC. Protein: CASNSWTGGDYGYTF.

There are many counts of this clonotype. J is TRBJ1-5 and V is TRBV19; a weak D match, TRBD1 (6 bases). Germline loops: CDR1 LNHDA, CDR2 SQIVND (reference sequence). The CDR3 runs 16 residues. V dropped 6 bases and J dropped 2 bases, with 17 bases sitting between them. The chain's CDR3 is CASSPTGMAGNQPQHF. CDR3 in DNA: TGTGCCAGTAGCCCGACAGGAATGGCGGGCAATCAGCCCCAGCATTTT.

This clonotype was detected a few times. The chain joins TRBV28 to TRBJ1-2, with a possible D match to TRBD1 (5 bases). The CDR3 is 14 residues long. Germline V gene sequence: CDR1 MDHEN, CDR2 SYDVKM. V was cut by 4 bases and J by 4 bases, with 13 bases left in between. CDR3 sequence: CASSSSGTSYGYTF. CDR3 sequence (DNA): TGTGCCAGCAGTTCCTCCGGGACCTCCTATGGCTACACCTTC.

About this clonotype: This may be a read error, as it is one base from a much larger clone. This likely comes from a read error, as the CDR3 has no conserved phenylalanine or tryptophan at its end. The CDR3 region has the DNA TGTGCTAGTTCGCCAGGGGAGGGATACGAGCAGTACCTC. Translating it yields CASSPGEGYEQYL. This chain uses TRBV7-9 with TRBJ2-7; D is possibly TRBD2 (7 bases). The CDR3 loop spans 13 amino acids. Germline CDR1 and CDR2: SEHNR and FQNEAQ (reference sequence).

This clonotype was found a few times. This chain uses TRBV2 with TRBJ2-7, with 9 bases lining up with TRBD1. The CDR3 covers 15 residues. Germline V gene lookup returns CDR1 SNHLY and CDR2 FYNNEI. V was pared by 5 bases and J by 6 bases, with 11 bases of the junction left unmatched. CDR3 loop: CASSYPGTGLAEQYF. CDR3 in DNA: TGTGCCAGCAGTTACCCCGGGACAGGGCTAGCCGAGCAGTACTTC. The entire variable domain, with the rest obtained from reference TRBV2 and TRBJ2-7, is as follows: EPEVTQTPSHQVTQMGQEVILRCVPISNHLYFYWYRQILGQKVEFLVSFYNNEISEKSEIFDDQFSVERPDGSNFTLKIRSTKLEDSAMYFCASSYPGTGLAEQYFGPGTRLTVT.

In its sample, this clonotype was seen a few times. The chain links TRBV7-9 to TRBJ2-7; the D gene could be TRBD1 or TRBD2 (5 bases each). Per germline, CDR1 SEHNR and CDR2 FQNEAQ (reference sequence). The CDR3 runs to 13 residues. V was trimmed by 0 bases and J by 6 bases, leaving 9 bases between them. This chain's CDR3 is CASSLAYGTEQYF. The DNA for the CDR3 is TGTGCCAGCAGCTTAGCTTACGGGACCGAGCAGTACTTC.

The chain couples TRBV9 to TRBJ2-7, with D maybe TRBD1 (7 bases). The V gene's germline CDR1 is SGDLS and CDR2 YYNGEE. Trimming took 5 bases from V and 7 from J, leaving 19 bases between them. The CDR3 sequence is 14 residues long. The CDR3 sequence is CASRGPEGAGEQYF. The CDR3 DNA follows: TGTGCCAGCAGGGGCCCGGAGGGGGCGGGGGAGCAGTACTTC. The whole variable domain, filled in from reference TRBV9 and TRBJ2-7, reads DSGVTQTPKHLITATGQRVTLRCSPRSGDLSVYWYQQSLDQGLQFLIQYYNGEERAKGNILERFSAQQFPDLHSELNLSSLELGDSALYFCASRGPEGAGEQYFGPGTRLTVT.

This clonotype was seen only once. V gene TRBV10-1 combines with J gene TRBJ1-4; D gene unclear. The CDR3 is made up of 13 amino acids. Trimming removed 5 bases from V and 14 bases from J, with 18 bases in between. Germline V gene lookup returns CDR1 WNHNN and CDR2 SYGVQD (reference sequence). The CDR3, as DNA: TGCGCCAGCAGTAAGGACGGTAATGAAAGGCTGTTTTTT. This translates into CASSKDGNERLFF.

The chain is built from TRBV7-2 and TRBJ1-5; D uncertain. The V gene's germline CDR1 is SGHTA and CDR2 FQGNSA. The CDR3 spans 13 residues. V was trimmed by 6 bases and J by 2 bases, leaving 8 bases between them. The CDR3 loop is CASRKQGNQPQHF. CDR3 in DNA: TGTGCCAGCAGGAAGCAGGGCAATCAGCCCCAGCATTTT.

This chain connects TRBV7-9 to TRBJ1-5; D is possibly TRBD1 (6 bases). V lost 6 bases to trimming and J lost 2 bases, with 14 bases between them. Germline loops: CDR1 SEHNR, CDR2 FQNEAQ (reference sequence). CDR3 length equals 15 residues. The CDR3 coding sequence is TGTGCCAGCAGGGTACAGGGAGATGGCAATCAGCCCCAGCATTTT. It specifies CASRVQGDGNQPQHF.

This clonotype was picked up many times. The rearrangement uses TRBV10-3 and TRBJ2-7, with 11 positions matching TRBD2. The CDR3 sequence is 14 residues long. The J segment lost 4 bases and the V segment lost 4 bases, leaving 3 bases of the junction unmatched. Germline lookup yields CDR1 ENHRY and CDR2 SYGVKD. CDR3 residues: CAISGSSGRYEQYF. DNA of the CDR3: TGTGCCATCAGTGGGTCTAGCGGGAGGTACGAGCAGTACTTC.

This sequence joins TRBV9 and TRBJ1-1; D possibly corresponds to TRBD1 (5 bases). Trimming stripped 5 bases from V and 7 bases from J, with 18 bases between. CDR3 length: 14 residues. CDR1 is SGDLS and CDR2 is YYNGEE in the germline V gene. CDR3 region: CASSESRRGREAFF. The CDR3 DNA is TGTGCCAGCAGTGAGTCCCGACGGGGACGTGAAGCTTTCTTT.

With regard to this clonotype: The limits of the CDR3 on the DNA are not certain, so only TCRdb's listed CDR3 is given. The chain combines TRBV11-2 with TRBJ1-1; TRBD1 is the table's D call, not checked against the DNA. The length of the CDR3 is 19 amino acids, counting both ends. Germline CDR1 SGHAT, CDR2 FQNNGV. CDR3 in amino acids: CASSIYLCSVGLGDTEAFF.

The chain couples TRBV29-1 to TRBJ1-1; 7 nucleotides agree with TRBD1. The CDR3 contains 14 residues. Germline V lookup: CDR1 SQVTM, CDR2 ANQGSEA. The V and J ends lost 8 bases and 4 bases, in that order; junction bases with no gene match: 13. In DNA form, the CDR3 reads TGCAGCTTAGTAGTAGGGGGCTTGGGCACTGAAGCTTTCTTT. Translating it yields CSLVVGGLGTEAFF. The complete variable domain, with remaining parts taken from reference TRBV29-1 and TRBJ1-1, reads SAVISQKPSRDICQRGTSLTIQCQVDSQVTMMFWYRQQPGQSLTLIATANQGSEATYESGFVIDKFPISRPNLTFSTLTVSNMSPEDSSIYLCSLVVGGLGTEAFFGQGTRLTVV.

The J gene is TRBJ1-1, the V gene TRBV24-1; 9 bases map to TRBD1. Trimming at V came to 11 bases and at J to 1 base, leaving 13 bases not matched to a gene. CDR3 length: 16 residues. Germline values: CDR1 KGHDR, CDR2 SFDVKD. Here the CDR3 DNA reads TGTGCCAGCATCCTAGGGGGACAGGGAAAGAACACTGAAGCTTTCTTT. Its protein is CASILGGQGKNTEAFF.

The V call is TRBV5-5, the J call TRBJ2-7; weak D call: TRBD2 (6 bases). Between the trimmed V and J ends, which lost 0 bases and 3 bases, there was a span of 19 bases. Germline loops: CDR1 SGHKS, CDR2 YYEKEE (reference sequence). The CDR3 has 17 amino acids. The CDR3: CASSLVPSGGTHYEQYF. The CDR3 DNA reads as TGTGCCAGCAGCTTGGTCCCCTCAGGCGGGACTCACTACGAGCAGTACTTC.

The CDR3 region has the DNA TGTGCCAGTAGCCAACGGGACTCCTATAATTCACCCCTCCACTTT. Protein sequence: CASSQRDSYNSPLHF. The chain couples TRBV7-9 to TRBJ1-6, with unresolved D. The CDR3 totals 15 residues. Per germline, CDR1 SEHNR and CDR2 FQNEAQ (reference sequence). Trimming removed 9 bases from V and 0 bases from J, with 12 bases in between.

This chain connects TRBV7-3 to TRBJ2-1; 8 bases match TRBD2. V was pared by 4 bases and J by 7 bases, with 6 bases of the junction left unmatched. In germline, CDR1 is SGHTA, CDR2 FQGTGA. The CDR3 length is 14 residues. This chain's CDR3 is CASSSQSSGNEQFF. CDR3 nucleotides: TGTGCCAGCAGCTCCCAATCTAGCGGGAATGAGCAGTTCTTC.

The gene calls are TRBV25-1 and TRBJ2-2; D is unclear. Trimming pared 8 bases from V and 6 bases from J, leaving 13 bases between. The CDR3 has 13 amino acids. CDR1 and CDR2 (germline): MGHDK, SYGVNS. In DNA form, the CDR3 reads TGTGCCAGCGTTGGATACTGGTCCGGGGAGCTGTTTTTT. Amino acids: CASVGYWSGELFF.

Here the CDR3 reads CATSARGSNWETQYF. The CDR3 DNA reads TGTGCCACCAGTGCTAGGGGCAGTAATTGGGAGACCCAGTACTTC. The V call is TRBV24-1, the J call TRBJ2-5; a weak D match, TRBD1 (5 bases). The CDR3 totals 15 residues. Trimming removed 5 bases at V and 5 bases at J, with 17 bases between. Germline V CDR1 and CDR2: KGHDR, SFDVKD.

This clonotype was seen ten or more times. The chain joins TRBV29-1 to TRBJ2-5; no clear D. Germline V gene data show CDR1 as SQVTM and CDR2 as ANQGSEA. The CDR3 is 14 residues long. Trimming stripped 3 bases from V and 4 bases from J, with 15 bases between. The CDR3 DNA sequence: TGCAGCGTTGAGGGCCAAAATAAGGGAGAGACCCAGTACTTC. This gives the protein CSVEGQNKGETQYF.

This clonotype was counted a single time. The rearrangement links TRBV7-2 to TRBJ2-5; 11 nucleotides align to TRBD2. The CDR3 extends over 17 amino acids. Per germline, CDR1 SGHTA and CDR2 FQGNSA. V gave up 5 bases and J gave up 1 base; unmatched junction bases: 9. This CDR3 is CASSMGLADVPQETQYF. In DNA form, the CDR3 reads TGTGCCAGCAGCATGGGACTAGCGGACGTACCCCAAGAGACCCAGTACTTC.

The chain combines TRBV2 with TRBJ2-7; either TRBD1 or TRBD2 may supply D (6 bases each). The CDR3 extends over 15 amino acids. With 1 base removed from V and 2 bases from J, the gap between germline ends came to 12 bases. Germline values: CDR1 SNHLY, CDR2 FYNNEI. CDR3 in amino acids: CASSEGRGMTYEQYF. DNA for the CDR3: TGTGCCAGCAGTGAAGGGAGGGGGATGACCTACGAGCAGTACTTC.

The chain joins TRBV5-6 to TRBJ2-7, with 7 bases fitting TRBD2. V was clipped by 4 bases and J by 4 bases; unmatched bases: 11. The CDR3 spans 15 residues. Germline-derived CDR1 and CDR2 are SGHDT and YYEEEE. This CDR3 is CASSPGGRLEYEQYF. CDR3 in DNA: TGTGCCAGCAGCCCGGGGGGAAGACTGGAGTACGAGCAGTACTTC.